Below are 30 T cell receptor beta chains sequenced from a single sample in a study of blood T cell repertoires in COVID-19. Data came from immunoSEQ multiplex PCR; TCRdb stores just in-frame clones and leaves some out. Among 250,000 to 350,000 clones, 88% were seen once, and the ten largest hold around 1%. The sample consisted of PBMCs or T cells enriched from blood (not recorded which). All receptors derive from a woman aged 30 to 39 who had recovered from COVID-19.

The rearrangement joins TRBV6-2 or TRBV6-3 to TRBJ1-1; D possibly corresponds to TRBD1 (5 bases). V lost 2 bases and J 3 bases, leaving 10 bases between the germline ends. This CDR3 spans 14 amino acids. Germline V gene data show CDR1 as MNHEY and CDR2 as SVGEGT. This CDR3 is CASSYGVGDTEAFF. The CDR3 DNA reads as TGTGCCAGCAGTTACGGGGTAGGGGACACTGAAGCTTTCTTT.

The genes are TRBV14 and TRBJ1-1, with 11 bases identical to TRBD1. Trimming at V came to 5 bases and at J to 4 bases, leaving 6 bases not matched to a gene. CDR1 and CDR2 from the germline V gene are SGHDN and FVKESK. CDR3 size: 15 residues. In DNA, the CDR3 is TGTGCCAGCAGCAGGAGGACAGGGGGCTCCACTGAAGCTTTCTTT. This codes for CASSRRTGGSTEAFF. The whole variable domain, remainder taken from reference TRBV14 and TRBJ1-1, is EAGVTQFPSHSVIEKGQTVTLRCDPISGHDNLYWYRRVMGKEIKFLLHFVKESKQDESGMPNNRFLAERTGGTYSTLKVQPAELEDSGVYFCASSRRTGGSTEAFFGQGTRLTVV.

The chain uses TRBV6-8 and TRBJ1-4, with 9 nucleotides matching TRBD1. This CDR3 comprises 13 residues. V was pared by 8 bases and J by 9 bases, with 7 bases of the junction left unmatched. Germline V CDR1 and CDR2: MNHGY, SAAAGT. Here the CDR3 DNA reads TGTGCCAGCTCTCGGGACAGGGTGAAAAAACTGTTTTTT. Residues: CASSRDRVKKLFF.

Written as DNA, the CDR3 is TGTGCCAGCAGCTTGGTTCCGGGACATCTGAGCAATCAGCCCCAGCATTTT. Residues: CASSLVPGHLSNQPQHF. The chain is built from TRBV5-8 and TRBJ1-5, with a weak D call TRBD1 (6 bases). V dropped 0 bases and J dropped 1 base, with 14 bases sitting between them. The germline gives CDR1 SGHTS, CDR2 YDEGEE. The CDR3 is 17 residues long.

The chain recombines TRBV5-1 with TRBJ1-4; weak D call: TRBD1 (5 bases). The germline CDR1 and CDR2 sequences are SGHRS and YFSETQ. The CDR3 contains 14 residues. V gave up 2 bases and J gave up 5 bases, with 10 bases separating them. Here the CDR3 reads CASSFGGSNEKLFF. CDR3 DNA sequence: TGCGCCAGCAGCTTCGGGGGTTCCAATGAAAAACTGTTTTTT.

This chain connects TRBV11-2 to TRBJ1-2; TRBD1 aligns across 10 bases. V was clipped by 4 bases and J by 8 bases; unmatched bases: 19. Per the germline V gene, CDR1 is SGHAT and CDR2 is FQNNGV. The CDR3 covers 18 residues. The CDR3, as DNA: TGTGCCAGCAGCTCCCGCCCCGGGGACAGGGGTTTTCGTCGGGGCTACACCTTC. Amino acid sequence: CASSSRPGDRGFRRGYTF.

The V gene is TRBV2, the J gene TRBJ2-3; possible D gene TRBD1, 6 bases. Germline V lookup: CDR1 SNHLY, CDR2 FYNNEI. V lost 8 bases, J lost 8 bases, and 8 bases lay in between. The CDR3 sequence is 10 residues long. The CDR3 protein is CASGGSTQYF. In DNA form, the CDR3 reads TGTGCCAGCGGGGGCAGTACGCAGTATTTT. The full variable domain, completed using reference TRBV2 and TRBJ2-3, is EPEVTQTPSHQVTQMGQEVILRCVPISNHLYFYWYRQILGQKVEFLVSFYNNEISEKSEIFDDQFSVERPDGSNFTLKIRSTKLEDSAMYFCASGGSTQYFGPGTRLTVL.

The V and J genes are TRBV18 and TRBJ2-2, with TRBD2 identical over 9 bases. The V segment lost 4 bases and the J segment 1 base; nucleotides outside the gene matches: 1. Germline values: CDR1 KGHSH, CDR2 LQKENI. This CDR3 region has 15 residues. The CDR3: CASSLTSGNTGELFF. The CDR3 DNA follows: TGTGCCAGCTCACTGACTAGCGGGAACACCGGGGAGCTGTTTTTT.

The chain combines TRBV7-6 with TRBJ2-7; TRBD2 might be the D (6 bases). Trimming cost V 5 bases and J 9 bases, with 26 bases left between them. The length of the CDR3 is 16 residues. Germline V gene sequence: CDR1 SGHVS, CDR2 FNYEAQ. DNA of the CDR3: TGTGCCAGCAGCCCGAGCGTGCGGGGCCCTTTGAGCGTGCAGTACTTC. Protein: CASSPSVRGPLSVQYF.

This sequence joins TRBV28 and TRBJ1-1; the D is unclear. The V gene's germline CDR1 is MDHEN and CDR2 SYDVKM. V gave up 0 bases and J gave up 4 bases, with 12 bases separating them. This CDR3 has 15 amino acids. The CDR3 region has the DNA TGTGCCAGCAGTTTATGGGGTAGTCGGGGCACTGAAGCTTTCTTT. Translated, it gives CASSLWGSRGTEAFF.

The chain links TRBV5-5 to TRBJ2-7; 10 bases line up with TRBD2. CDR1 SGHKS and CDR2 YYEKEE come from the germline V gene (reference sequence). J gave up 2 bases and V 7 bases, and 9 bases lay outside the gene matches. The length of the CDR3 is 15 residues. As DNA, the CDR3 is TGTGCCAGCGGTGTGGGGCTAGCGGGGGCCTACGAGCAGTACTTC. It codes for CASGVGLAGAYEQYF.

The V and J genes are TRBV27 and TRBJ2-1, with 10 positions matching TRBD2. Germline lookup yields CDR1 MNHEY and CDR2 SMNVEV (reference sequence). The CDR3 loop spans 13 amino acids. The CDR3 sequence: CSSGGRLYNEQFF. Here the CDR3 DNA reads TGTTCTAGCGGGGGTAGACTCTACAATGAGCAGTTCTTC.

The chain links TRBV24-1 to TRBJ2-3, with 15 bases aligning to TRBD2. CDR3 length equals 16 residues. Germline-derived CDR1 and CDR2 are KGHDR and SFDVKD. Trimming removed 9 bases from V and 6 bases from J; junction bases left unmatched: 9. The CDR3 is CATGSRTSGRDDTQYF. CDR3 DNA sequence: TGTGCCACCGGTTCTCGGACTAGCGGGAGGGATGATACGCAGTATTTT.

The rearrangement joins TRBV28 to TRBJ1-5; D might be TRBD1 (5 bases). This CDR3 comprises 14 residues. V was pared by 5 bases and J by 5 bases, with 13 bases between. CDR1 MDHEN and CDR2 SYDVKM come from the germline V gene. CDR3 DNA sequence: TGTGCCAGCAGTGCCAGGGCCGGGTATCAGCCCCAGCATTTT. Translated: CASSARAGYQPQHF.

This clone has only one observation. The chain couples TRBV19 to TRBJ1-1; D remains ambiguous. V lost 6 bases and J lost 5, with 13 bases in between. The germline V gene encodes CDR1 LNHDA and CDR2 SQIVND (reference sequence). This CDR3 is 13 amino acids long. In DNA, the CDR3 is TGTGCCAGTAGGTTCGGCGGTCGGACTGAAGCTTTCTTT. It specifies CASRFGGRTEAFF. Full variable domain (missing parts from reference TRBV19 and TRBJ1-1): DGGITQSPKYLFRKEGQNVTLSCEQNLNHDAMYWYRQDPGQGLRLIYYSQIVNDFQKGDIAEGYSVSREKKESFPLTVTSAQKNPTAFYLCASRFGGRTEAFFGQGTRLTVV.

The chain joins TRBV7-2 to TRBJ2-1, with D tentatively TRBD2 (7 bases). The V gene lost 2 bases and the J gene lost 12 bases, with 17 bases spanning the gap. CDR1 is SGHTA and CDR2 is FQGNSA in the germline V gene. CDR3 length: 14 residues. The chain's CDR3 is CASSLTGGYPRQFF. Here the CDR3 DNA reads TGTGCCAGCAGCTTAACGGGGGGCTATCCTAGGCAGTTCTTC.

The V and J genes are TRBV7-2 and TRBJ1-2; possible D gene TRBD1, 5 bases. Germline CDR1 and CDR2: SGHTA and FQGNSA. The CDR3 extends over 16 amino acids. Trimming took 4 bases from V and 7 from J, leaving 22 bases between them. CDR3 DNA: TGTGCCAGCAGCTCCCAAAGGGGAATCGAGCACCGTGGCTACACCTTC. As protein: CASSSQRGIEHRGYTF.

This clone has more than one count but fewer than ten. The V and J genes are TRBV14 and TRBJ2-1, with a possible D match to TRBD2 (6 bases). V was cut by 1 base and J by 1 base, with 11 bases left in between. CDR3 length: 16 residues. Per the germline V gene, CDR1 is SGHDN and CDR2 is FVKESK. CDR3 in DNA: TGTGCCAGCAGCCAAGTCTTGCTAGCGTCCTACAATGAGCAGTTCTTC. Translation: CASSQVLLASYNEQFF.

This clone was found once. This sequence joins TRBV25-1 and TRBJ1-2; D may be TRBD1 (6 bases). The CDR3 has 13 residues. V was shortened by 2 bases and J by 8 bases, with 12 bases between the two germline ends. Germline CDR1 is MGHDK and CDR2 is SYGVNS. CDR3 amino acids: CASSEQQGQGYTF. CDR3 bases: TGTGCCAGCAGTGAACAGCAGGGGCAAGGCTACACCTTC.

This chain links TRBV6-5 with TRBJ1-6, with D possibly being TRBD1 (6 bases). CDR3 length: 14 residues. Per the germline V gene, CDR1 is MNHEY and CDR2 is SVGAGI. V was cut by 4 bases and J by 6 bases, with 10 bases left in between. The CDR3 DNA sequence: TGTGCCAGCAGTTTAGGGACACCTAATTCACCCCTCCACTTT. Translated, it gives CASSLGTPNSPLHF.

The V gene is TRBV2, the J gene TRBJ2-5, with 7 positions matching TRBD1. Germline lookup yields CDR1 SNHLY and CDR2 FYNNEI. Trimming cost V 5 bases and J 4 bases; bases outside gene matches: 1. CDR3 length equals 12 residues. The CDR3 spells CASSRGPETQYF. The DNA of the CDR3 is TGTGCCAGCAGTAGGGGGCCAGAGACCCAGTACTTC. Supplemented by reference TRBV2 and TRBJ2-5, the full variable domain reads EPEVTQTPSHQVTQMGQEVILRCVPISNHLYFYWYRQILGQKVEFLVSFYNNEISEKSEIFDDQFSVERPDGSNFTLKIRSTKLEDSAMYFCASSRGPETQYFGPGTRLLVL.

The CDR3 DNA reads TGCGCCAGCAGCCAAGGACCCGGGCCCGACACGGGGGAAAAACTGTTTTTT. Translation: CASSQGPGPDTGEKLFF. The chain employs TRBV4-3 and TRBJ1-4; no clear D. CDR3 length: 17 amino acids. Trimming cost V 1 base and J 8 bases, with 20 bases left between them. Looked up from germline, CDR1 is LGHNA and CDR2 is YSLEER.

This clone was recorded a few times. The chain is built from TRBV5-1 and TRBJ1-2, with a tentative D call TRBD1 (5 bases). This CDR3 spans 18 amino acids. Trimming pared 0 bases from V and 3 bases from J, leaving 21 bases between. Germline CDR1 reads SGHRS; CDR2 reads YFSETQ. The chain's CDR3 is CASSLASGGETADYGYTF. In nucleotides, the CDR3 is TGCGCCAGCAGCTTGGCCAGCGGGGGGGAGACCGCAGACTATGGCTACACCTTC.

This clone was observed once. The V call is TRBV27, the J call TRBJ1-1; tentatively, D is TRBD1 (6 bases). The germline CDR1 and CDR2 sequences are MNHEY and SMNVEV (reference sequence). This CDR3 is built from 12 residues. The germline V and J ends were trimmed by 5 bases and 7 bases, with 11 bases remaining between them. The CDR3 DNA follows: TGTGCCAGCAGTCCACAGGGAAGTGAAGCTTTCTTT. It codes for CASSPQGSEAFF.

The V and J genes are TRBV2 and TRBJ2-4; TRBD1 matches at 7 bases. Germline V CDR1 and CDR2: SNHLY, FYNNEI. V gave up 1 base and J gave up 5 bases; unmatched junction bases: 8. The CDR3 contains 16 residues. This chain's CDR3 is CASSEGWGRGQNIQYF. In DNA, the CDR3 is TGTGCCAGCAGTGAAGGTTGGGGAAGGGGGCAAAACATTCAGTACTTC.

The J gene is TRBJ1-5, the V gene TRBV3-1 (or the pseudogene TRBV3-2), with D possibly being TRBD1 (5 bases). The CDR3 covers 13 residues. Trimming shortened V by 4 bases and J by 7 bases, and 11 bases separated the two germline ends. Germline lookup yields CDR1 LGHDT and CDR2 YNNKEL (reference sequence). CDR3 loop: CASSRQGIQPQHF. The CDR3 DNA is TGTGCCAGCAGCCGGCAGGGAATCCAGCCCCAGCATTTT.

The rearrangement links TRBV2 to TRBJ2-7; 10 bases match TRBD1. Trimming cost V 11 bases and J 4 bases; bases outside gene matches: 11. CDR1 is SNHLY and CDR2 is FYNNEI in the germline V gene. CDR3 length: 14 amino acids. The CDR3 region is CAESPGQGTYEQYF. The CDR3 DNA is TGTGCCGAGTCCCCGGGACAGGGGACTTACGAGCAGTACTTC.

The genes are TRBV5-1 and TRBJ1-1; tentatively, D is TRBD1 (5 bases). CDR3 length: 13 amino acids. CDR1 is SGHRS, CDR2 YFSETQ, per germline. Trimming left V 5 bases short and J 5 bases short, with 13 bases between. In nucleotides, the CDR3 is TGCGCCAGCAGACCTCCGGGGGGAACTGAAGCTTTCTTT. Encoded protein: CASRPPGGTEAFF.

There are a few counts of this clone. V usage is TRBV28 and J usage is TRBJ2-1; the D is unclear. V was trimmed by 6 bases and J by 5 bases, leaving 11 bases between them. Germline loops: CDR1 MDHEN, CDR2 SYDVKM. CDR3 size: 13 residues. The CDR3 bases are TGTGCCAGCAGCCCAAATGAGGACAATGAGCAGTTCTTC. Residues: CASSPNEDNEQFF. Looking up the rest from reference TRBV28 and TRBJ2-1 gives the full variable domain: DVKVTQSSRYLVKRTGEKVFLECVQDMDHENMFWYRQDPGLGLRLIYFSYDVKMKEKGDIPEGYSVSREKKERFSLILESASTNQTSMYLCASSPNEDNEQFFGPGTRLTVL.

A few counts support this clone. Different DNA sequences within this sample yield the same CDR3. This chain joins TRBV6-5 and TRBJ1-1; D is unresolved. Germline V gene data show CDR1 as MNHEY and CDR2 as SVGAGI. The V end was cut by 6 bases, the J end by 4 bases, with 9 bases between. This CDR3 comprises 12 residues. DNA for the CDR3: TGTGCCAGCAGCTATGGAGGCACTGAAGCTTTCTTT. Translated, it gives CASSYGGTEAFF.